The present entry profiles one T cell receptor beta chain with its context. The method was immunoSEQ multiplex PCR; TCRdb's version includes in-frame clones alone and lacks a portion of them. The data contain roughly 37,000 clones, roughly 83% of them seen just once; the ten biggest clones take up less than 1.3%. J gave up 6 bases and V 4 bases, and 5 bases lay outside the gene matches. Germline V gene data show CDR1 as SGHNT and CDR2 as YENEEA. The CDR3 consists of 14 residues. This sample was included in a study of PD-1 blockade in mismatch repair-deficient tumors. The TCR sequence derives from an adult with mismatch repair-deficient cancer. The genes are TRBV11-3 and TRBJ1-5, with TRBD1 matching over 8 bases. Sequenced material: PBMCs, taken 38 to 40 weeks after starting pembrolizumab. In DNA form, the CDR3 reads TGTGCCAGCAGCTACACAGGGGGAAGTCAGCCCCAGCATTTT. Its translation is CASSYTGGSQPQHF. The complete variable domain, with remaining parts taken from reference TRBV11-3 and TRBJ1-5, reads EAGVVQSPRYKIIEKKQPVAFWCNPISGHNTLYWYLQNLGQGPELLIRYENEEAVDDSQLPKDRFSAERLKGVDSTLKIQPAELGDSAVYLCASSYTGGSQPQHFGDGTRLSIL.